The entry that follows covers one T cell receptor (beta chain) sequence. These data originate in a study of blood T cell repertoires in COVID-19. Turning to the study itself: In each case, the material was cDNA or gDNA derived from T cells, B-cell-depleted T cells, or PBMCs.

Per the authors' pipeline: Counts of nucleated cells, estimated from reference gene primer amplification, were obtained. Sequenced by immunoSEQ multiplex PCR; TCRdb stores in-frame clones only, minus some. V and J calls and clone size come straight from that table; D and trimming were deduced from the DNA. The sample contains fewer than 50,000 clones, around nine tenths of which appear only once. The source is a man in his 70s with active COVID-19. Sequencing used peripheral blood.

The CDR3, as DNA: TGTGCCAGCAGCGTAGCTCAGGGATGGGGTCCCGGGGAGCTGTTTTTT. Protein sequence: CASSVAQGWGPGELFF. The rearrangement uses TRBV9 and TRBJ2-2, with D perhaps TRBD1 (5 bases). Germline CDR1 SGDLS, CDR2 YYNGEE. This CDR3 spans 16 amino acids. V dropped 0 bases and J dropped 6 bases, with 15 bases sitting between them.